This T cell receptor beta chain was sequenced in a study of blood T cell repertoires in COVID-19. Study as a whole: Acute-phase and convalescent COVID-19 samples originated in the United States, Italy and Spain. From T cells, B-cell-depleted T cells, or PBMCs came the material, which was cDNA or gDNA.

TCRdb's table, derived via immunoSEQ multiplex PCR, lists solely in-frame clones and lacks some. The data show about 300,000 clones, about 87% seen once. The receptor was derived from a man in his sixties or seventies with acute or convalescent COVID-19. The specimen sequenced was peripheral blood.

CDR3 sequence (DNA): TGTGCCAGTAGATCCGGAGAGACCCAGTACTTC. Translating gives CASRSGETQYF. The J gene is TRBJ2-5, the V gene TRBV19; the D is unclear. There are 11 residues in the CDR3. Trimming took off 6 bases at V and 4 bases at J, with 6 bases between the two ends. The V gene's germline CDR1 is LNHDA and CDR2 SQIVND (reference sequence).